Following are 30 T cell receptor beta chains from one sample sequenced in a study of blood T cell repertoires in COVID-19. The protocol was immunoSEQ multiplex PCR, while the TCRdb copy is restricted to in-frame clones and leaves out a portion. This table holds 95,000 to 120,000 clones, about 85% found once. Sequencing used peripheral blood. These receptors were collected from a man in his forties with acute or convalescent COVID-19.

The genes are TRBV10-3 and TRBJ2-5; the D gene is possibly TRBD2 (6 bases). The CDR3 runs 20 residues. The germline gives CDR1 ENHRY, CDR2 SYGVKD. Deletions cut 3 bases from V and 1 base from J, with 27 bases between. CDR3 amino acids: CAISDPSVQLGGVTQETQYF. The DNA of the CDR3 is TGTGCCATCAGTGACCCGAGCGTCCAATTGGGCGGGGTAACCCAAGAGACCCAGTACTTC.

This chain links TRBV3-1 (or the pseudogene TRBV3-2) with TRBJ2-5; D is ambiguous. V lost 1 base, J lost 5 bases, and 5 bases lay in between. Germline CDR1 is LGHDT and CDR2 is YNNKEL (reference sequence). This CDR3 comprises 12 residues. CDR3 residues: CASSQAVETQYF. CDR3 DNA: TGTGCCAGCAGCCAAGCGGTGGAGACCCAGTACTTC.

The genes are TRBV19 and TRBJ2-5, with 7 nucleotides matching TRBD1. V lost 5 bases and J lost 4; bases outside the gene matches: 10. The V gene's germline CDR1 is LNHDA and CDR2 SQIVND (reference sequence). This CDR3 has 15 residues. CDR3 in DNA: TGTGCCAGTAGTTCACTCACAGGGGCCGGAGAGACCCAGTACTTC. It is translated as CASSSLTGAGETQYF.

This sequence joins TRBV7-2 and TRBJ2-7; D is perhaps TRBD1 (5 bases). Germline CDR1 SGHTA, CDR2 FQGNSA. This CDR3 spans 14 amino acids. Trimming took off 4 bases at V and 0 bases at J, with 10 bases between the two ends. This CDR3 is CASSSRQLSYEQYF. CDR3 DNA sequence: TGTGCCAGCAGCTCCCGACAGCTCTCCTACGAGCAGTACTTC.

The rearrangement links TRBV7-3 to TRBJ2-2; 10 positions match TRBD1. Trimming cost V 6 bases and J 5 bases; bases outside gene matches: 6. Germline CDR1 reads SGHTA; CDR2 reads FQGTGA. This CDR3 has 15 residues. DNA of the CDR3: TGTGCCAGCAGATCACCGGGACAGGGGACCGGGGAGCTGTTTTTT. Residues: CASRSPGQGTGELFF.

This chain uses TRBV5-1 with TRBJ2-3, with TRBD2 matching over 8 bases. V trimming: 0 bases; J trimming: 0 bases; junction bases outside the gene matches: 6. The CDR3 sequence is 17 residues long. The germline V gene has CDR1 SGHRS and CDR2 YFSETQ. CDR3 in DNA: TGCGCCAGCAGCTTGGCAGGCGGGGGGCTTAGCACAGATACGCAGTATTTT. Protein sequence: CASSLAGGGLSTDTQYF.

This sequence joins TRBV5-1 and TRBJ2-3, with 10 bases matching TRBD1. From germline, CDR1 is SGHRS and CDR2 YFSETQ. V gave up 2 bases and J gave up 3 bases; unmatched junction bases: 9. This CDR3 has 17 amino acids. CDR3 residues: CASSFGRDRGLTDTQYF. CDR3 in DNA: TGCGCCAGCAGCTTTGGACGGGACAGGGGATTAACAGATACGCAGTATTTT.

The chain couples TRBV6-5 to TRBJ1-1; TRBD1 aligns across 7 bases. Germline CDR1 is MNHEY and CDR2 is SVGAGI. The CDR3 is 14 amino acids. J lost 3 bases, V lost 6 bases, and 7 bases had no gene match. This chain's CDR3 is CASSLYGQDTEAFF. The CDR3 coding sequence is TGTGCCAGCAGCCTATATGGACAGGACACTGAAGCTTTCTTT.

The chain joins TRBV5-4 to TRBJ2-5; the match to TRBD2 covers 8 bases. Unmatched junction bases numbered 6, after V lost 0 bases and J lost 5 bases. The CDR3 extends over 15 amino acids. Germline CDR1 is SGHNT and CDR2 is YYREEE (reference sequence). In DNA, the CDR3 is TGTGCCAGCAGCTTGGCCGGGACTAGTGCTGAGACCCAGTACTTC. Residues: CASSLAGTSAETQYF.

This chain connects TRBV6-6 to TRBJ2-1; no definite D call. This CDR3 is built from 14 residues. In germline, CDR1 is MNHNY, CDR2 SVGAGI (reference sequence). Trimming shortened V by 0 bases and J by 5 bases, and 8 bases separated the two germline ends. The CDR3 sequence: CASSYSGSNNEQFF. CDR3 coding DNA: TGTGCCAGCAGTTACTCGGGCTCAAACAATGAGCAGTTCTTC.

The chain couples TRBV6-5 to TRBJ2-5, with TRBD1 identical over 8 bases. This CDR3 has 15 amino acids. V lost 10 bases, J lost 5 bases, and 15 bases stayed unmatched. Germline CDR1 is MNHEY and CDR2 is SVGAGI. CDR3 DNA: TGTGCCACCAGGGGCGACAGGGGAGTTTGGGAGACCCAGTACTTC. Translated, it gives CATRGDRGVWETQYF.

The V and J genes are TRBV29-1 and TRBJ2-7, with D unresolved. Trimming took off 4 bases at V and 2 bases at J, with 12 bases between the two ends. From germline, CDR1 is SQVTM and CDR2 ANQGSEA. The CDR3 has 13 amino acids. CDR3 sequence reads: CSVGLVSAYEQYF. The DNA for the CDR3 is TGCAGCGTTGGGCTAGTGTCGGCCTACGAGCAGTACTTC.

V gene TRBV6-5 combines with J gene TRBJ2-7; 9 nucleotides match TRBD1. Germline V gene data show CDR1 as MNHEY and CDR2 as SVGAGI. CDR3 length: 14 amino acids. J was trimmed by 2 bases and V by 6 bases; bases with no gene match: 5. CDR3 DNA sequence: TGTGCCAGCAGATTGGGACAGGGTGCCTACGAGCAGTACTTC. Residues: CASRLGQGAYEQYF.

The CDR3 reads CSIGQGLNQPQHF. For the CDR3, the DNA is TGCAGCATAGGACAGGGCCTAAATCAGCCCCAGCATTTT. This chain connects TRBV29-1 to TRBJ1-5; 8 bases agree with TRBD1. The germline gives CDR1 SQVTM, CDR2 ANQGSEA. The CDR3 length is 13 residues. J lost 4 bases, V lost 8 bases, and 7 bases had no gene match.

The genes are TRBV19 and TRBJ2-3; 9 bases map to TRBD1. The J segment lost 4 bases and the V segment lost 0 bases, leaving 11 bases of the junction unmatched. Germline lookup yields CDR1 LNHDA and CDR2 SQIVND (reference sequence). The CDR3 contains 18 residues. CDR3 bases: TGTGCCAGTAGTATAGACGTCGGGGGACAGGGTGCGGCAGATACGCAGTATTTT. It yields the protein CASSIDVGGQGAADTQYF.

This clone was recorded a few times. The V call is TRBV11-2, the J call TRBJ2-6; 7 bases line up with TRBD1. Germline V gene sequence: CDR1 SGHAT, CDR2 FQNNGV. After removal of 4 bases from V and 1 base from J, the junction contained 7 bases not matched to a gene. CDR3 length equals 17 residues. The CDR3 region is CASSSGTVFSGANVLTF. CDR3 coding DNA: TGTGCCAGCAGCTCCGGGACAGTTTTTTCTGGGGCCAACGTCCTGACTTTC.

The J gene is TRBJ2-3, the V gene TRBV21-1; the table calls TRBD2, which could not be checked here. TRBV21-1 is flagged as a pseudogene. The CDR3 covers 16 residues. CDR3 DNA sequence: TGTGCCAGCAGCAAAGGCACTAGCGGGGTGGGGGATACGCAGTATTTT. Amino acid sequence: CASSKGTSGVGDTQYF.

This clone was detected a few times. The chain joins TRBV5-1 to TRBJ1-1, with 9 bases aligning to TRBD1. Germline CDR1 is SGHRS and CDR2 is YFSETQ. The CDR3 sequence is 18 residues long. The J segment lost 4 bases and the V segment lost 5 bases, leaving 18 bases of the junction unmatched. CDR3 sequence (DNA): TGCGCCAGCAGGCATGATCCTACAGGGGGCGGAGGAAGCACTGAAGCTTTCTTT. As protein: CASRHDPTGGGGSTEAFF. The entire variable domain, with the rest obtained from reference TRBV5-1 and TRBJ1-1, is as follows: KAGVTQTPRYLIKTRGQQVTLSCSPISGHRSVSWYQQTPGQGLQFLFEYFSETQRNKGNFPGRFSGRQFSNSRSEMNVSTLELGDSALYLCASRHDPTGGGGSTEAFFGQGTRLTVV.

This chain uses TRBV7-9 with TRBJ2-6; possibly TRBD1 for D (6 bases). V was clipped by 3 bases and J by 2 bases, with 11 bases between them. The CDR3 extends over 16 amino acids. Germline values: CDR1 SEHNR, CDR2 FQNEAQ (reference sequence). This CDR3 is CASSLTGKPGANVLTF. The CDR3 nucleotides are TGTGCCAGCAGCTTGACAGGCAAGCCTGGGGCCAACGTCCTGACTTTC.

The V gene is TRBV2, the J gene TRBJ2-3; the D gene is possibly TRBD1 (5 bases). The CDR3 is 15 amino acids. V lost 4 bases to trimming and J lost 0 bases, with 11 bases between them. Germline CDR1 SNHLY, CDR2 FYNNEI. The chain's CDR3 is CASSGGSFSTDTQYF. As DNA, the CDR3 is TGTGCCAGCAGTGGGGGCAGTTTTAGCACAGATACGCAGTATTTT.

The rearrangement joins TRBV27 to TRBJ2-7; 12 nucleotides line up with TRBD1. Looked up from germline, CDR1 is MNHEY and CDR2 is SMNVEV (reference sequence). Trimming removed 6 bases from V and 2 bases from J; junction bases left unmatched: 14. The CDR3 length is 18 residues. CDR3 residues: CASREPGTGGTRAYEQYF. The CDR3 region has the DNA TGTGCCAGCAGGGAACCCGGGACAGGGGGCACAAGGGCCTACGAGCAGTACTTC.

The CDR3 DNA reads as TGTGCCAGTAGTATTGGGCAGTATAATTCACCCCTCCACTTT. This codes for CASSIGQYNSPLHF. The chain links TRBV19 to TRBJ1-6; D is uncertain. Germline values: CDR1 LNHDA, CDR2 SQIVND (reference sequence). The V and J ends lost 3 bases and 4 bases respectively, with 7 bases between them. This CDR3 contains 14 residues.

The V and J genes are TRBV6-5 and TRBJ1-4; 11 bases fit TRBD1. CDR3 length: 15 amino acids. The V gene end was trimmed by 6 bases and the J gene end by 7 bases; junction bases not matched to a gene: 7. Germline loops: CDR1 MNHEY, CDR2 SVGAGI. The DNA for the CDR3 is TGTGCCAGCAGAGAGTGGACAGGGGGCGTTGAAAAACTGTTTTTT. It is translated as CASREWTGGVEKLFF.

The chain is built from TRBV3-1 (or the pseudogene TRBV3-2) and TRBJ2-5; 9 bases align to TRBD2. Losses at the gene ends were 2 bases for V and 5 bases for J; bases not matched to a gene: 9. Per the germline V gene, CDR1 is LGHDT and CDR2 is YNNKEL (reference sequence). CDR3 size: 16 residues. Here the CDR3 DNA reads TGTGCCAGCAGCCAACTTCCTAGCGGGGAGGGGGAGACCCAGTACTTC. It yields the protein CASSQLPSGEGETQYF.

This clone came up a few times. This chain joins TRBV7-9 and TRBJ1-5; tentatively, D is TRBD1 (5 bases). This CDR3 is 15 amino acids long. V lost 1 base to trimming and J lost 4 bases, with 11 bases between them. Germline CDR1 and CDR2: SEHNR and FQNEAQ (reference sequence). CDR3 sequence reads: CASSLGTLENQPQHF. The CDR3 DNA follows: TGTGCCAGCAGCTTAGGGACATTGGAGAATCAGCCCCAGCATTTT.

The rearrangement uses TRBV4-3 and TRBJ1-2; 7 nucleotides agree with TRBD1. Germline loops: CDR1 LGHNA, CDR2 YSLEER. CDR3 size: 17 residues. Trimming at V came to 0 bases and at J to 6 bases, leaving 13 bases not matched to a gene. This chain's CDR3 is CASSQDQWEDRYHGYTF. In DNA form, the CDR3 reads TGCGCCAGCAGCCAAGATCAGTGGGAGGACAGGTACCATGGCTACACCTTC.

The gene calls are TRBV7-8 and TRBJ2-1; a weak D match, TRBD1 (5 bases). Trimming removed 2 bases from V and 8 bases from J, with 22 bases in between. The CDR3 consists of 17 residues. The germline V gene has CDR1 SGHVS and CDR2 FQNEAQ. In DNA, the CDR3 is TGTGCCAGCAGCTTAAGACAGCCGGGCTCCCACGTGGATGAGCAGTTCTTC. This gives the protein CASSLRQPGSHVDEQFF.

The chain joins TRBV10-3 to TRBJ2-3; 11 nucleotides match TRBD2. Germline CDR1 is ENHRY and CDR2 is SYGVKD. V shed 0 bases and J 2 bases; nucleotides not matched to a gene: 7. The CDR3 is 18 amino acids. CDR3 sequence (DNA): TGTGCCATCAGTGAGTCGAATATAGCGGGGGGGTACACAGATACGCAGTATTTT. This gives the protein CAISESNIAGGYTDTQYF.

The V call is TRBV10-3, the J call TRBJ2-3; 13 bases align to TRBD2. CDR1 ENHRY and CDR2 SYGVKD come from the germline V gene. Unmatched junction bases numbered 3, after V lost 4 bases and J lost 2 bases. The CDR3 is made up of 16 amino acids. The CDR3 sequence: CAISGGLAGNTDTQYF. CDR3 bases: TGTGCCATCAGTGGGGGACTAGCGGGGAACACAGATACGCAGTATTTT.

The rearrangement joins TRBV29-1 to TRBJ1-1; TRBD1 might be the D (5 bases). The CDR3 loop spans 12 amino acids. Germline V gene sequence: CDR1 SQVTM, CDR2 ANQGSEA. V lost 6 bases to trimming and J lost 2 bases, with 10 bases between them. CDR3 in DNA: TGCAGCGTCCCCCAGGGTAACACTGAAGCTTTCTTT. Protein product: CSVPQGNTEAFF.